The 28 T cell receptor beta chains presented below share a single source sample, sequenced in a study of shared clonotypes between healthy human individuals. Positive CCR7 selection of CD45RO-negative cells yielded the naive CD8 cells, and terminally differentiated effector memory CD45RA+ cells were excluded. TCRdb keeps only in-frame clones here, not all; method: immunoSEQ multiplex PCR. The data hold fewer than 850,000 clones, with about 96% observed a single time. Sequencing was performed on naive CD8+ T cells sorted from blood. These receptors were taken from a man between 25 and 39 years old in good health.

This chain joins TRBV27 and TRBJ2-3; the D is unclear. Germline V lookup: CDR1 MNHEY, CDR2 SMNVEV (reference sequence). Trimming took off 7 bases at V and 5 bases at J, with 19 bases between the two ends. The length of the CDR3 is 15 residues. This chain's CDR3 is CASTTLDGRGDTQYF. The CDR3 DNA reads as TGTGCCAGCACTACCCTTGATGGCCGCGGAGATACGCAGTATTTT.

CDR3 DNA sequence: TGTGCCAGCAGGGGGTTACGGGATGTTGGCTACACCTTC. Translation gives CASRGLRDVGYTF. The chain joins TRBV2 to TRBJ1-2; D not certain. Trimming removed 6 bases at V and 7 bases at J, with 15 bases between. The CDR3 sequence is 13 residues long. Germline V gene lookup returns CDR1 SNHLY and CDR2 FYNNEI. The variable domain in full, completed from reference TRBV2 and TRBJ1-2, reads EPEVTQTPSHQVTQMGQEVILRCVPISNHLYFYWYRQILGQKVEFLVSFYNNEISEKSEIFDDQFSVERPDGSNFTLKIRSTKLEDSAMYFCASRGLRDVGYTFGSGTRLTVV.

V is TRBV2 and J is TRBJ1-5, with D unclear. Germline CDR1 reads SNHLY; CDR2 reads FYNNEI. This CDR3 has 15 amino acids. V was trimmed by 4 bases and J by 6 bases, leaving 16 bases between them. CDR3 sequence (DNA): TGTGCCAGCAGTGGAGGCGGGTTTCCTACTCAGCCCCAGCATTTT. This gives the protein CASSGGGFPTQPQHF.

This clone was seen a single time. This chain uses TRBV7-2 with TRBJ1-5; D possibly corresponds to TRBD1 (6 bases). V lost 4 bases to trimming and J lost 1 base, with 14 bases between them. Germline assignment: CDR1 SGHTA and CDR2 FQGNSA. This CDR3 comprises 16 residues. Here the CDR3 DNA reads TGTGCCAGCAGCTGGGGGCCGGGAGTGAGCAATCAGCCCCAGCATTTT. This translates into CASSWGPGVSNQPQHF.

V usage is TRBV29-1 and J usage is TRBJ2-7; no clear D. The CDR3 consists of 13 residues. Germline loops: CDR1 SQVTM, CDR2 ANQGSEA. Between the trimmed V and J ends, which lost 0 bases and 2 bases, there was a span of 8 bases. The CDR3 sequence is CSVEDGKPYEQYF. CDR3 nucleotide sequence: TGCAGCGTTGAAGATGGGAAACCCTACGAGCAGTACTTC.

The genes are TRBV11-2 and TRBJ2-7; 8 bases match TRBD1. The length of the CDR3 is 14 residues. CDR1 SGHAT and CDR2 FQNNGV come from the germline V gene. The V gene end was trimmed by 6 bases and the J gene end by 3 bases; junction bases not matched to a gene: 7. The DNA of the CDR3 is TGTGCCAGCAGTATCTACGGACAGGGCTACGAGCAGTACTTC. Its protein is CASSIYGQGYEQYF. The full variable domain, rest sourced from reference TRBV11-2 and TRBJ2-7, is EAGVAQSPRYKIIEKRQSVAFWCNPISGHATLYWYQQILGQGPKLLIQFQNNGVVDDSQLPKDRFSAERLKGVDSTLKIQPAKLEDSAVYLCASSIYGQGYEQYFGPGTRLTVT.

The gene calls are TRBV28 and TRBJ2-1; 8 bases agree with TRBD2. Germline V gene sequence: CDR1 MDHEN, CDR2 SYDVKM. The CDR3 is 16 amino acids. With 3 bases clipped from V and 0 bases from J, the junction kept 4 bases outside the gene matches. This CDR3 is CASSFVGRDSYNEQFF. CDR3 DNA: TGTGCCAGCAGTTTCGTCGGGAGGGACTCCTACAATGAGCAGTTCTTC. The entire variable domain, with the rest obtained from reference TRBV28 and TRBJ2-1, is as follows: DVKVTQSSRYLVKRTGEKVFLECVQDMDHENMFWYRQDPGLGLRLIYFSYDVKMKEKGDIPEGYSVSREKKERFSLILESASTNQTSMYLCASSFVGRDSYNEQFFGPGTRLTVL.

J is TRBJ2-5 and V is TRBV30; 8 nucleotides match TRBD1. Germline trimming cut 0 bases from V and 1 base from J; bases unmatched to any gene: 1. The CDR3 contains 14 residues. Germline CDR1 GTSNPN, CDR2 SVGIG (reference sequence). The CDR3 DNA reads TGTGCCTGGAGTGTAGGACAGGGCCAAGAGACCCAGTACTTC. It specifies CAWSVGQGQETQYF.

The chain employs TRBV7-3 and TRBJ2-3, with 10 nucleotides matching TRBD2. V was pared by 5 bases and J by 3 bases, with 11 bases of the junction left unmatched. The CDR3 sequence is 17 residues long. Germline V CDR1 and CDR2: SGHTA, FQGTGA. The CDR3 bases are TGTGCCAGCAGCCCAAGCGGGAGGGCCGGACTTACAGATACGCAGTATTTT. Encoded protein: CASSPSGRAGLTDTQYF.

The chain uses TRBV28 and TRBJ2-3; weak D call: TRBD1 (6 bases). The length of the CDR3 is 14 residues. Germline-derived CDR1 and CDR2 are MDHEN and SYDVKM. V was clipped by 8 bases and J by 2 bases, with 14 bases between them. The DNA of the CDR3 is TGTGCCAGCCAATCCTGGACAGACACAGATACGCAGTATTTT. This gives the protein CASQSWTDTDTQYF.

The chain carries TRBV10-1 and TRBJ2-3; no definite D call. The V and J ends lost 3 bases and 3 bases respectively, with 10 bases between them. The CDR3 has 14 amino acids. The germline gives CDR1 WNHNN, CDR2 SYGVQD (reference sequence). CDR3: CASSEDSQTDTQYF. In DNA form, the CDR3 reads TGCGCCAGCAGTGAAGACTCACAAACAGATACGCAGTATTTT.

The V call is TRBV5-1, the J call TRBJ2-5, with no clear D. Per the germline V gene, CDR1 is SGHRS and CDR2 is YFSETQ. V lost 2 bases and J 1 base, leaving 12 bases between the germline ends. This CDR3 spans 15 amino acids. The CDR3 coding sequence is TGCGCCAGCAGCTTTCTGGGGAACCGCCAAGAGACCCAGTACTTC. This gives the protein CASSFLGNRQETQYF.

The chain links TRBV29-1 to TRBJ1-3; 7 bases are shared with TRBD1. This CDR3 region has 13 residues. The ends lost 7 bases at V and 4 bases at J; junction bases unmatched: 7. Germline CDR1 is SQVTM and CDR2 is ANQGSEA. The CDR3 DNA reads TGCAGCGCCGCGACAGGGTCGGGAAACACCATATATTTT. It yields the protein CSAATGSGNTIYF. Combining the CDR3 with reference TRBV29-1 and TRBJ1-3 gives the whole variable domain SAVISQKPSRDICQRGTSLTIQCQVDSQVTMMFWYRQQPGQSLTLIATANQGSEATYESGFVIDKFPISRPNLTFSTLTVSNMSPEDSSIYLCSAATGSGNTIYFGEGSWLTVV.

The J gene is TRBJ2-1, the V gene TRBV27, with D perhaps TRBD2 (7 bases). The CDR3 covers 12 residues. V lost 8 bases, J lost 7 bases, and 12 bases lay in between. The germline CDR1 and CDR2 sequences are MNHEY and SMNVEV (reference sequence). This CDR3 reads CASRGGGNEQFF. In DNA, the CDR3 is TGTGCCAGCCGCGGGGGCGGGAATGAGCAGTTCTTC.

In DNA form, the CDR3 reads TGTGCCAGCAGCCACGGACAGGCCAGCTCCTACAATGAGCAGTTCTTC. It is translated as CASSHGQASSYNEQFF. V is TRBV5-6 and J is TRBJ2-1, with 7 bases aligning to TRBD1. Germline V gene data show CDR1 as SGHDT and CDR2 as YYEEEE. After removal of 4 bases from V and 0 bases from J, the junction contained 7 bases not matched to a gene. This CDR3 has 16 amino acids.

The V and J genes are TRBV29-1 and TRBJ2-7; 8 nucleotides align to TRBD2. The V and J ends lost 4 bases and 4 bases, in that order; junction bases with no gene match: 6. CDR3 length equals 13 residues. Per germline, CDR1 SQVTM and CDR2 ANQGSEA. The DNA for the CDR3 is TGCAGCGTTGTAGCGGGGACCACTTACGAGCAGTACTTC. It encodes CSVVAGTTYEQYF.

This chain's CDR3 is CASSVDSDPGYEQYF. DNA of the CDR3: TGTGCCAGCAGCGTCGACTCGGACCCAGGCTACGAGCAGTACTTC. The chain carries TRBV9 and TRBJ2-7; D is unresolved. Germline CDR1 SGDLS, CDR2 YYNGEE. V was pared by 2 bases and J by 3 bases, with 15 bases between. This CDR3 is 15 amino acids long.

The J gene is TRBJ2-7, the V gene TRBV13; a weak D match, TRBD2 (6 bases). The CDR3 sequence is 12 residues long. V gave up 4 bases and J gave up 4 bases, with 8 bases separating them. From germline, CDR1 is PRHDT and CDR2 FYEKMQ (reference sequence). CDR3 residues: CASSSREYEQYF. CDR3 bases: TGTGCCAGCAGCTCTCGGGAGTACGAGCAGTACTTC.

V and J are TRBV7-2 and TRBJ2-7; D uncertain. The CDR3 covers 14 residues. CDR1 SGHTA and CDR2 FQGNSA come from the germline V gene. Trimming shortened V by 5 bases and J by 7 bases, and 18 bases separated the two germline ends. This chain's CDR3 is CASSPVPEPGEQYF. Here the CDR3 DNA reads TGTGCCAGCAGCCCGGTGCCGGAACCCGGAGAGCAGTACTTC.

The chain couples TRBV11-2 to TRBJ1-1, with TRBD1 as a possible D gene (5 bases). The CDR3 has 14 amino acids. Germline V gene lookup returns CDR1 SGHAT and CDR2 FQNNGV. The V end was cut by 5 bases, the J end by 5 bases, with 15 bases between. CDR3 nucleotides: TGTGCCAGCAGCGCGGAATTGGGGGGAACTGAAGCTTTCTTT. Its translation: CASSAELGGTEAFF.

The chain joins TRBV6-4 to TRBJ1-2; maybe TRBD1 (6 bases). V was clipped by 0 bases and J by 8 bases, with 16 bases between them. CDR3 size: 15 residues. The germline CDR1 and CDR2 sequences are MRHNA and SNTAGT. The CDR3 region is CASSDSLQGIRGYTF. CDR3 in DNA: TGTGCCAGCAGTGACTCGTTACAGGGTATCCGAGGCTACACCTTC.

This clone came up once. The V call is TRBV7-7, the J call TRBJ2-1; tentatively, D is TRBD1 (5 bases). This CDR3 is 15 amino acids long. CDR1 SSHAT and CDR2 FNYEAQ come from the germline V gene (reference sequence). Trimming stripped 3 bases from V and 2 bases from J, with 11 bases between. CDR3 coding DNA: TGTGCCAGCAGCTTCGACAGAGCCGCCTACAATGAGCAGTTCTTC. This codes for CASSFDRAAYNEQFF. Combining the CDR3 with reference TRBV7-7 and TRBJ2-1 gives the whole variable domain GAGVSQSPRYKVTKRGQDVTLRCDPISSHATLYWYQQALGQGPEFLTYFNYEAQPDKSGLPSDRFSAERPEGSISTLTIQRTEQRDSAMYRCASSFDRAAYNEQFFGPGTRLTVL.

This chain joins TRBV4-3 and TRBJ2-1, with TRBD2 matching over 7 bases. The germline CDR1 and CDR2 sequences are LGHNA and YSLEER. J gave up 4 bases and V 2 bases, and 5 bases lay outside the gene matches. The CDR3 covers 15 residues. The CDR3 DNA is TGCGCCAGCAGCCAAAGGGGAGGGGTATACAATGAGCAGTTCTTC. This translates into CASSQRGGVYNEQFF.

This CDR3 reads CASSPMGTYGYTF. In DNA form, the CDR3 reads TGTGCCAGCAGCCCAATGGGAACCTATGGCTACACCTTC. This chain links TRBV5-4 with TRBJ1-2; D unresolved. Between the trimmed V and J ends, which lost 4 bases and 4 bases, there was a span of 11 bases. The CDR3 covers 13 residues. Per the germline V gene, CDR1 is SGHNT and CDR2 is YYREEE (reference sequence).

The V gene is TRBV5-4, the J gene TRBJ2-1; no firm D call. The CDR3 has 17 residues. Germline V gene data show CDR1 as SGHNT and CDR2 as YYREEE (reference sequence). Trimming removed 4 bases at V and 2 bases at J, with 19 bases between. The CDR3 DNA reads as TGTGCCAGCAGCGTGCCCATAGGGCACACGACCTACAATGAGCAGTTCTTC. Translating it yields CASSVPIGHTTYNEQFF.

The chain recombines TRBV2 with TRBJ1-2; the D is unclear. Germline CDR1 SNHLY, CDR2 FYNNEI. V was clipped by 2 bases and J by 1 base, with 11 bases between them. The CDR3 consists of 15 residues. Here the CDR3 DNA reads TGTGCCAGCAGTGAAAATTGGGCGGATAACTATGGCTACACCTTC. Translation: CASSENWADNYGYTF.

This clone showed up just once. The gene calls are TRBV5-6 and TRBJ1-1, with D perhaps matching TRBD1 (6 bases). V was cut by 1 base and J by 4 bases, with 11 bases left in between. The CDR3 has 14 amino acids. Germline V gives CDR1 SGHDT, CDR2 YYEEEE. The CDR3 protein is CASSLRDMSTEAFF. The CDR3, as DNA: TGTGCCAGCAGCTTGCGGGACATGAGCACTGAAGCTTTCTTT.

V usage is TRBV13 and J usage is TRBJ2-7; no firm D call. From germline, CDR1 is PRHDT and CDR2 FYEKMQ (reference sequence). V lost 0 bases and J lost 0, with 9 bases in between. The CDR3 is 15 amino acids. The CDR3 DNA sequence: TGTGCCAGCAGCTTAGGCGGGCCTCTCTCCTACGAGCAGTACTTC. It codes for CASSLGGPLSYEQYF.